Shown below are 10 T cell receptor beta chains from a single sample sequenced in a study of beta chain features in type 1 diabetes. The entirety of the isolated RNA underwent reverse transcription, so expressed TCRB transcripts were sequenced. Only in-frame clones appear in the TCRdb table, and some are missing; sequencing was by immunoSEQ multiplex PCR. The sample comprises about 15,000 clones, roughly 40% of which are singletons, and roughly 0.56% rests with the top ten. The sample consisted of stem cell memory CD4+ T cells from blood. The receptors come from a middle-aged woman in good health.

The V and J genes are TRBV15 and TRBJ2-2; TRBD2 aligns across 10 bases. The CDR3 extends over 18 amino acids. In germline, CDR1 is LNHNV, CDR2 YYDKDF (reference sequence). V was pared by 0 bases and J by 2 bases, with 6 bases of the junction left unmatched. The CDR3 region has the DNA TGTGCCACCAGCAGAGAAGGACTAGCGGATTTAAACACCGGGGAGCTGTTTTTT. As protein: CATSREGLADLNTGELFF.

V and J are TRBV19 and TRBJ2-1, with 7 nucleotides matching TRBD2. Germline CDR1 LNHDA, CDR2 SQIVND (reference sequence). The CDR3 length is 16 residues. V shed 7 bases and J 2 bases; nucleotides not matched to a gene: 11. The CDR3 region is CASKTEGLAAYNEQFF. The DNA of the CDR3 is TGTGCCAGTAAAACGGAGGGGCTAGCGGCCTACAATGAGCAGTTCTTC. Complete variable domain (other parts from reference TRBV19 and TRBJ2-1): DGGITQSPKYLFRKEGQNVTLSCEQNLNHDAMYWYRQDPGQGLRLIYYSQIVNDFQKGDIAEGYSVSREKKESFPLTVTSAQKNPTAFYLCASKTEGLAAYNEQFFGPGTRLTVL.

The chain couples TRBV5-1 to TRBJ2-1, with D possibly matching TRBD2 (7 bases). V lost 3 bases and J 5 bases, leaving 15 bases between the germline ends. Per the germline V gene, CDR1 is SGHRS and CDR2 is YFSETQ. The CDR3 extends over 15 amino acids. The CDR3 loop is CASSWGGDINNEQFF. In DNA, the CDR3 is TGCGCCAGCAGCTGGGGGGGGGACATAAACAATGAGCAGTTCTTC. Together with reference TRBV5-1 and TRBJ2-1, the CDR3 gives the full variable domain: KAGVTQTPRYLIKTRGQQVTLSCSPISGHRSVSWYQQTPGQGLQFLFEYFSETQRNKGNFPGRFSGRQFSNSRSEMNVSTLELGDSALYLCASSWGGDINNEQFFGPGTRLTVL.

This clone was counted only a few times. The CDR3 sequence is CASSLAGQPQHF. CDR3 DNA sequence: TGTGCCAGCAGCTTAGCCGGGCAGCCCCAGCATTTT. The chain combines TRBV11-2 with TRBJ1-5; D unclear. V lost 1 base and J 7 bases, leaving 5 bases between the germline ends. The CDR3 is 12 amino acids. Germline CDR1 and CDR2: SGHAT and FQNNGV.

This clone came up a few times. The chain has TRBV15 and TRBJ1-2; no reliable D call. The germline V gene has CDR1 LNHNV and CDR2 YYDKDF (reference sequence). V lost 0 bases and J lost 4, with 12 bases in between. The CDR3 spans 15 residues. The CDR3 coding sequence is TGTGCCACCAGCAGAGAAGAGGGCCCGATCTATGGCTACACCTTC. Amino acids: CATSREEGPIYGYTF.

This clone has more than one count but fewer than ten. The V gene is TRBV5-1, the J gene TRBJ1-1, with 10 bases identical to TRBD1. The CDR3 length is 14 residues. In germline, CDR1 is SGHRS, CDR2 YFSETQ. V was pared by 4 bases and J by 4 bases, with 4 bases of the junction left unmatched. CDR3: CASSKGQGFTEAFF. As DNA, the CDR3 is TGCGCCAGCAGCAAGGGACAGGGGTTCACTGAAGCTTTCTTT.

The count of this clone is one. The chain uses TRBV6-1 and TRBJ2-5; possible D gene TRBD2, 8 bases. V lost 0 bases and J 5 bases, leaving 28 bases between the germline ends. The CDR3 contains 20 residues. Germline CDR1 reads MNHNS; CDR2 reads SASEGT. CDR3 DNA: TGTGCCAGCAGTGAAGCCATCCCGGGACTAGTGACACAGGGGTTCGAGACCCAGTACTTC. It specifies CASSEAIPGLVTQGFETQYF.

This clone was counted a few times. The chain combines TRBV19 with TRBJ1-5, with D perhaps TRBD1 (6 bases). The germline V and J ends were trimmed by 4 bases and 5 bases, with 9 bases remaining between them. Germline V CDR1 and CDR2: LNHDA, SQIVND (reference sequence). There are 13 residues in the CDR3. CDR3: CASSRTADQPQHF. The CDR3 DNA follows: TGTGCCAGTAGTAGGACAGCAGATCAGCCCCAGCATTTT.

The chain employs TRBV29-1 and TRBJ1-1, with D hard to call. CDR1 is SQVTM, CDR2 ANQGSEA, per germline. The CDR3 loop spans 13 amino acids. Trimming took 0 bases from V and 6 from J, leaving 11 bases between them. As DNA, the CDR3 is TGCAGCGTTGAAGACACAGTGAGCCCTGAAGCTTTCTTT. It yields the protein CSVEDTVSPEAFF.

The DNA for the CDR3 is TGTGCCAGTAGTCAAAACCGGGACAGTGGGAACACCGGGGAGCTGTTTTTT. Amino acid sequence: CASSQNRDSGNTGELFF. This sequence joins TRBV19 and TRBJ2-2, with 7 bases fitting TRBD1. From germline, CDR1 is LNHDA and CDR2 SQIVND (reference sequence). This CDR3 region has 17 residues. Unmatched junction bases numbered 10, after V lost 5 bases and J lost 1 base.